The clone carrying this TCR beta chain has a handful of counts. Its antigen remains unknown. This CDR3 contains 15 residues. The germline V gene encodes CDR1 SGHKS and CDR2 YYEKEE (reference sequence). V lost 6 bases to trimming and J lost 2 bases; unmatched junction nucleotides: 10. The PCR made use of 60 Vbeta and 13 Jbeta primers. Using immunoSEQ multiplex PCR, the repertoire was profiled, and TCRdb retains in-frame clones only, with some absent. The table shows about 88,000 clones, with 75% to 90% occurring only once. This sample is part of a study of cytomegalovirus exposure and HLA in healthy donors. Study-wide points: Across donors, presence/absence analyses took sequencing depth to be roughly uniform.

The genes are TRBV5-5 and TRBJ2-7; TRBD1 matches 8 bases. This sequence originates from a man younger than 30 in good health and CMV-seronegative. The sample was PBMCs. The CDR3 protein is CASKSRTGPTYEQYF. In DNA, the CDR3 is TGTGCCAGCAAGTCCCGGACAGGGCCTACCTACGAGCAGTACTTC.